These 17 T cell receptor beta chains were all obtained from the same sample, sequenced in a study of CD8 T cells in Susac syndrome. With random hexamers, roughly 0.45 to 1 ug RNA was reverse transcribed. TCRdb independently ran MiXCR on the immunoSEQ multiplex PCR reads; one entry per CDR3 protein. The sample lists roughly 130,000 distinct CDR3 sequences, approximately 94% occurring once. Sequenced material: CD4+ T cells from PBMCs. These receptors originate from a human donor with multiple sclerosis.

The chain uses TRBV24-1 and TRBJ2-1, with 7 bases matching TRBD2. The CDR3 is 15 residues long. With V trimmed by 7 bases and J by 2 bases, 7 bases remained unmatched. Germline values: CDR1 KGHDR, CDR2 SFDVKD. The CDR3 loop reads CATSPGGRAYNEQFF. The CDR3 nucleotides are TGTGCCACCAGCCCTGGTGGGAGGGCCTACAATGAGCAGTTCTTC.

V usage is TRBV30 and J usage is TRBJ2-1; perhaps D is TRBD1 or TRBD2 (5 bases each). Trimming stripped 5 bases from V and 4 bases from J, with 12 bases between. CDR1 is GTSNPN and CDR2 is SVGIG in the germline V gene (reference sequence). The CDR3 spans 13 residues. CDR3 amino acids: CAWERDAYNEQFF. The CDR3 DNA sequence: TGTGCCTGGGAAAGGGACGCATACAATGAGCAGTTCTTC.

The chain links TRBV10-3 to TRBJ2-1, with D possibly being TRBD1 (6 bases). This CDR3 spans 12 amino acids. V lost 6 bases, J lost 10 bases, and 13 bases lay in between. Germline V lookup: CDR1 ENHRY, CDR2 SYGVKD. The CDR3: CAISLPRGEQFF. For the CDR3, the DNA is TGTGCCATCAGCCTACCCAGGGGAGAGCAGTTCTTC.

V gene TRBV5-4 combines with J gene TRBJ2-7; 8 nucleotides agree with TRBD2. J lost 1 base, V lost 4 bases, and 7 bases had no gene match. The CDR3 has 15 amino acids. From germline, CDR1 is SGHNT and CDR2 YYREEE (reference sequence). CDR3 residues: CASSPGTSASYEQYF. For the CDR3, the DNA is TGTGCCAGCAGCCCCGGGACTAGTGCATCCTACGAGCAGTACTTC. Based on the CDR3 plus reference TRBV5-4 and TRBJ2-7, the full variable domain is ETGVTQSPTHLIKTRGQQVTLRCSSQSGHNTVSWYQQALGQGPQFIFQYYREEENGRGNFPPRFSGLQFPNYSSELNVNALELDDSALYLCASSPGTSASYEQYFGPGTRLTVT.

The genes are TRBV5-1 and TRBJ2-7, with 8 bases identical to TRBD1. CDR1 and CDR2 from the germline V gene are SGHRS and YFSETQ. The junction had 6 bases not matched to a gene; V was cut back by 3 bases and J by 7 bases. The CDR3 extends over 13 amino acids. The CDR3 DNA is TGCGCCAGCAGCTCGCAGGGGGCGCAGGAGCAGTACTTC. As protein: CASSSQGAQEQYF.

This chain links TRBV2 with TRBJ1-5; no firm D call. V dropped 2 bases and J dropped 4 bases, with 6 bases sitting between them. The CDR3 consists of 13 residues. Per the germline V gene, CDR1 is SNHLY and CDR2 is FYNNEI. The CDR3 nucleotides are TGTGCCAGCAGTGAACAGATTAATCAGCCCCAGCATTTT. Encoded protein: CASSEQINQPQHF.

J is TRBJ1-2 and V is TRBV12-3 or TRBV12-4; D gene unclear. The CDR3 has 11 amino acids. With 9 bases removed from V and 7 bases from J, the gap between germline ends came to 12 bases. The DNA of the CDR3 is TGTGCCAGTACGTTGGGGATTGGCTACACCTTC. It codes for CASTLGIGYTF.

The rearrangement joins TRBV5-1 to TRBJ2-7; D possibly corresponds to TRBD2 (6 bases). V lost 4 bases, J lost 7 bases, and 15 bases lay in between. The CDR3 sequence is 13 residues long. Per germline, CDR1 SGHRS and CDR2 YFSETQ. The CDR3: CASSGDSPREQYF. CDR3 nucleotide sequence: TGCGCCAGCAGCGGGGACTCCCCTCGGGAGCAGTACTTC.

This clonotype was seen only a few times. The chain links TRBV9 to TRBJ1-1; no firm D call. V lost 0 bases and J 1 base, leaving 7 bases between the germline ends. Germline CDR1 SGDLS, CDR2 YYNGEE. The CDR3 has 14 residues. The CDR3: CASSVATPNTEAFF. CDR3 coding DNA: TGTGCCAGCAGCGTAGCTACGCCGAACACTGAAGCTTTCTTT.

The rearrangement links TRBV5-1 to TRBJ2-7; 10 bases line up with TRBD1. V gave up 4 bases and J gave up 6 bases; unmatched junction bases: 7. The germline V gene has CDR1 SGHRS and CDR2 YFSETQ. The CDR3 extends over 14 amino acids. This CDR3 reads CASSEGTGAGEQYF. CDR3 in DNA: TGCGCCAGCAGCGAAGGGACAGGGGCCGGCGAGCAGTACTTC.

The chain recombines TRBV30 with TRBJ1-2; D uncertain. This CDR3 has 12 amino acids. The germline V gene has CDR1 GTSNPN and CDR2 SVGIG (reference sequence). V dropped 2 bases and J dropped 5 bases, with 9 bases sitting between them. The CDR3 here is CAWSPDFYGYTF. CDR3 nucleotides: TGTGCCTGGAGTCCAGATTTTTATGGCTACACCTTC.

This clonotype has only one observation. The chain combines TRBV20-1 with TRBJ1-5; TRBD1 agrees at 8 bases. This CDR3 comprises 13 residues. Trimming at V came to 3 bases and at J to 6 bases, leaving 4 bases not matched to a gene. CDR1 and CDR2 from the germline V gene are DFQATT and SNEGSKA (reference sequence). CDR3 residues: CSARDRALQPQHF. CDR3 nucleotides: TGCAGTGCTAGGGACAGGGCACTTCAGCCCCAGCATTTT.

The chain uses TRBV6-5 and TRBJ2-1; 8 positions match TRBD2. Trimming at V came to 8 bases and at J to 3 bases, leaving 9 bases not matched to a gene. There are 15 residues in the CDR3. From germline, CDR1 is MNHEY and CDR2 SVGAGI. The CDR3 region is CASGLAQNVYNEQFF. DNA of the CDR3: TGTGCCAGCGGACTAGCACAGAACGTCTACAATGAGCAGTTCTTC.

The chain couples TRBV24-1 to TRBJ2-2, with 10 positions matching TRBD2. The V segment lost 2 bases and the J segment 4 bases; nucleotides outside the gene matches: 3. There are 16 residues in the CDR3. Germline V gives CDR1 KGHDR, CDR2 SFDVKD. This chain's CDR3 is CATSDSPSGSTGELFF. The CDR3 DNA reads as TGTGCCACCAGTGATTCACCTAGCGGGAGCACCGGGGAGCTGTTTTTT.

The rearrangement joins TRBV12-3 or TRBV12-4 to TRBJ1-2; perhaps TRBD1 as D (5 bases). V shed 4 bases and J shed 8 bases, with 11 bases lying between them. The CDR3 loop spans 12 amino acids. The DNA of the CDR3 is TGTGCCAGCAGTTGGGGGGAACAGGGCTACACCTTC. This gives the protein CASSWGEQGYTF.

This clonotype appeared once. V is TRBV9 and J is TRBJ2-3, with a possible D match to TRBD2 (5 bases). This CDR3 spans 15 amino acids. Germline values: CDR1 SGDLS, CDR2 YYNGEE. The germline V and J ends were trimmed by 4 bases and 0 bases, with 12 bases remaining between them. CDR3 nucleotide sequence: TGTGCCAGCAGCCGGGAACGGGGAAGCACAGATACGCAGTATTTT. Protein product: CASSRERGSTDTQYF.

This chain links TRBV5-1 with TRBJ1-2; D may be TRBD1 (6 bases). Trimming took 4 bases from V and 8 from J, leaving 21 bases between them. The CDR3 runs 15 residues. Germline CDR1 is SGHRS and CDR2 is YFSETQ. CDR3: CASSPTPGGTSGYTF. As DNA, the CDR3 is TGCGCCAGCAGCCCGACGCCGGGGGGCACCTCAGGCTACACCTTC.